The present TCR beta chain was sequenced within a study of cytomegalovirus exposure and HLA in healthy donors. Overall study: Some 85 million unique TCRs from HLA-typed donors were held in an early data release.

Study findings and constraints: Common viral pathogens seemed to be connected with several of the most significant clusters, according to a later analysis. While the bulk of TCR sequences proved rare, some public TCRs turned up in many donors. A later analysis showed that HLA-associated TCR beta chains had undergone more clonal expansion than equally common others.

Primers for the PCR totalled 60 Vbeta and 13 Jbeta. Using immunoSEQ multiplex PCR, the repertoire was profiled, and TCRdb retains in-frame clones only, with some absent. This sample carries 75,000 to 95,000 clones, around 69% of them seen once, and the ten largest clones take roughly 3.9%. Details on this clone: The antigen is unknown.

The ends were cut back, 6 bases at V and 3 bases at J, with 9 bases in the middle. The CDR3 length is 12 residues. The germline CDR1 and CDR2 sequences are MNHEY and SMNVEV (reference sequence). The specimen was PBMCs. The V and J genes are TRBV27 and TRBJ2-7; possible D gene TRBD2, 5 bases. This TCR came from a man aged 25-45 years in good health and CMV-seronegative. CDR3 sequence (DNA): TGTGCCAGCAGAAAAGGGAGCTACGAGCAGTACTTC. Translation gives CASRKGSYEQYF.